This TCR beta chain was recovered during a study of blood T cells in healthy people across ages. Overall study context: The template switching approach captured approximately one barcoded beta molecule for every two T cells.

In germline, CDR1 is MNHNS, CDR2 SASEGT. This CDR3 spans 16 amino acids. V was pared by 10 bases and J by 0 bases, with 20 bases between. This clonotype came up once. Its antigen is still unknown. Each individual donor underwent a draw of about 9.1 milliliters of peripheral blood. The extraction recovered at least 5.5 micrograms of total RNA per sample. Study-wide results and limits: Among T cells, TCR beta diversity per million cells dropped roughly linearly as age rose.

Primed by a sample-barcoded 5' primer and a J-beta primer mix, a second PCR proceeded for about 6 to 12 cycles. TCRdb recomputed calls from the 5' RACE reads with MiXCR, one row per CDR3 protein. The sample includes over 1,300,000 distinct CDR3 sequences, 59% seen only once; the top ten take over 6.5%. This clonotype originated in a man aged 18-30 years in good health. The chain is built from TRBV6-1 and TRBJ2-3; possibly TRBD1 for D (5 bases). Sequenced input: blood. This CDR3 reads CATQPNDRTSTDTQYF. DNA of the CDR3: TGTGCCACCCAGCCCAACGACAGAACAAGCACAGATACGCAGTATTTT.